These 25 T cell receptor beta chains came from one sample sequenced in a study of T cell changes during pregnancy in multiple sclerosis. The method was immunoSEQ multiplex PCR; TCRdb's version includes in-frame clones alone and lacks a portion of them. The sample has about 80,000 clones; about 90% are singletons. Sequencing used peripheral blood, obtained before pregnancy. All receptors come from a female donor with multiple sclerosis, enrolled in a pregnancy study.

This chain uses TRBV7-9 with TRBJ1-1; a weak D match, TRBD1 (6 bases). The CDR3 totals 14 residues. V was shortened by 3 bases and J by 2 bases, with 10 bases between the two germline ends. Looked up from germline, CDR1 is SEHNR and CDR2 is FQNEAQ (reference sequence). The CDR3 protein is CASSFGQPNTEAFF. In DNA form, the CDR3 reads TGTGCCAGCAGCTTCGGACAGCCTAACACTGAAGCTTTCTTT.

The rearrangement links TRBV7-9 to TRBJ2-2, with 12 bases lining up with TRBD1. Germline V gene data show CDR1 as SEHNR and CDR2 as FQNEAQ (reference sequence). The CDR3 runs to 18 residues. The V segment lost 4 bases and the J segment 3 bases; nucleotides outside the gene matches: 9. The CDR3 loop reads CASSSQGQGAVHTGELFF. As DNA, the CDR3 is TGTGCCAGCAGCTCTCAGGGACAGGGGGCGGTTCACACCGGGGAGCTGTTTTTT.

CDR3 sequence: CASTGQGTGEQYF. The CDR3 DNA follows: TGTGCCAGCACGGGACAGGGGACGGGTGAGCAGTACTTC. The chain combines TRBV2 with TRBJ2-7; 10 bases are a match to TRBD1. The CDR3 runs to 13 residues. CDR1 is SNHLY and CDR2 is FYNNEI in the germline V gene. V trimming: 7 bases; J trimming: 7 bases; junction bases outside the gene matches: 7.

The rearrangement links TRBV4-3 to TRBJ2-2, with 13 bases aligning to TRBD2. Germline values: CDR1 LGHNA, CDR2 YSLEER. V shed 0 bases and J 9 bases; nucleotides not matched to a gene: 7. CDR3 length: 17 amino acids. CDR3 in amino acids: CASSQDRTSGRIWELFF. CDR3 DNA sequence: TGCGCCAGCAGCCAAGATCGGACTAGCGGGAGAATCTGGGAGCTGTTTTTT.

This chain links TRBV5-4 with TRBJ2-7; TRBD1 matches at 8 bases. The germline gives CDR1 SGHNT, CDR2 YYREEE (reference sequence). The V gene end was trimmed by 2 bases and the J gene end by 5 bases; junction bases not matched to a gene: 9. CDR3 length equals 15 residues. CDR3 DNA sequence: TGTGCCAGCAGCTTTAAAGACAGGGGTCACCACGAGCAGTACTTC. Its translation: CASSFKDRGHHEQYF. The variable domain in full, with the rest retrieved from reference TRBV5-4 and TRBJ2-7, is ETGVTQSPTHLIKTRGQQVTLRCSSQSGHNTVSWYQQALGQGPQFIFQYYREEENGRGNFPPRFSGLQFPNYSSELNVNALELDDSALYLCASSFKDRGHHEQYFGPGTRLTVT.

The rearrangement links TRBV4-2 to TRBJ2-1; TRBD2 matches at 12 bases. Trimming at V came to 2 bases and at J to 8 bases, leaving 10 bases not matched to a gene. From germline, CDR1 is LGHNA and CDR2 YNFKEQ. The length of the CDR3 is 17 residues. The CDR3 coding sequence is TGTGCCAGCAGCCAACAGACTAGCGGGAGTTTTTGGCATGAGCAGTTCTTC. It translates to CASSQQTSGSFWHEQFF.

The rearrangement links TRBV6-1 to TRBJ1-1, with 7 bases that match TRBD1. Per germline, CDR1 MNHNS and CDR2 SASEGT. The CDR3 runs to 12 residues. V lost 6 bases and J lost 7; bases outside the gene matches: 5. The chain's CDR3 is CASSFGTDEAFF. DNA of the CDR3: TGTGCCAGCAGCTTCGGGACAGATGAAGCTTTCTTT.

The chain recombines TRBV5-1 with TRBJ2-1, with TRBD1 as a possible D gene (6 bases). The V gene's germline CDR1 is SGHRS and CDR2 YFSETQ. V dropped 4 bases and J dropped 0 bases, with 11 bases sitting between them. This CDR3 comprises 15 residues. CDR3 bases: TGCGCCAGCAGCCTAGGACAGCTCTCCTACAATGAGCAGTTCTTC. Residues: CASSLGQLSYNEQFF.

The chain couples TRBV19 to TRBJ1-2; D is uncertain. Trimming left V 10 bases short and J 2 bases short, with 17 bases between. The CDR3 sequence is 14 residues long. The germline V gene encodes CDR1 LNHDA and CDR2 SQIVND (reference sequence). The CDR3 nucleotides read TGTGCCACAACTTCCGAGGGAACCAACTATGGCTACACCTTC. It encodes CATTSEGTNYGYTF.

The CDR3 reads CASSSGGQETQYF. The CDR3 DNA sequence: TGTGCCAGCAGCTCAGGAGGCCAAGAGACCCAGTACTTC. The rearrangement links TRBV28 to TRBJ2-5, with D maybe TRBD2 (5 bases). V was trimmed by 6 bases and J by 1 base, leaving 9 bases between them. The CDR3 totals 13 residues. Germline CDR1 MDHEN, CDR2 SYDVKM.

The V gene is TRBV5-1, the J gene TRBJ2-7; 7 bases map to TRBD1. With 3 bases clipped from V and 3 bases from J, the junction kept 9 bases outside the gene matches. Germline V lookup: CDR1 SGHRS, CDR2 YFSETQ. The CDR3 length is 15 residues. The CDR3 DNA reads TGCGCCAGCAGCTCCACAGGGGTTGGGGACTACGAGCAGTACTTC. It translates to CASSSTGVGDYEQYF.

The chain couples TRBV29-1 to TRBJ1-1, with D possibly TRBD1 on 6 matching bases. V was clipped by 7 bases and J by 3 bases, with 15 bases between them. The CDR3 sequence is 13 residues long. Germline CDR1 is SQVTM and CDR2 is ANQGSEA. CDR3 in DNA: TGCAGCGGAGGGAGGGGGTATGACACTGAAGCTTTCTTT. Residues: CSGGRGYDTEAFF.

The V call is TRBV21-1, the J call TRBJ2-1; TRBD2, the table's D call, was not compared with the DNA. TRBV21-1 is a pseudogene locus. The CDR3 runs to 17 residues. CDR3 sequence reads: CARREVPEGRPYNEQFF. CDR3 sequence (DNA): TGTGCCAGAAGGGAGGTTCCGGAGGGCCGCCCCTACAATGAGCAGTTCTTC.

This clone was counted once. V and J are TRBV7-2 and TRBJ2-1, with D unresolved. V was pared by 1 base and J by 2 bases, with 9 bases between. Germline loops: CDR1 SGHTA, CDR2 FQGNSA. The CDR3 is 15 residues long. CDR3 coding DNA: TGTGCCAGCAGCTTAGTCTTGCGTACCTACAATGAGCAGTTCTTC. Encoded protein: CASSLVLRTYNEQFF.

The chain combines TRBV19 with TRBJ2-3; 8 positions agree with TRBD1. The CDR3 sequence is 16 residues long. Germline V CDR1 and CDR2: LNHDA, SQIVND (reference sequence). The V and J ends lost 3 bases and 0 bases, in that order; junction bases with no gene match: 5. The CDR3 sequence: CASSITRGPSTDTQYF. DNA for the CDR3: TGTGCCAGTAGTATCACCAGGGGGCCTAGCACAGATACGCAGTATTTT.

The CDR3 is CASSLADSSNQPQHF. In DNA, the CDR3 is TGTGCCAGCAGCTTGGCCGACAGTAGCAATCAGCCCCAGCATTTT. The J gene is TRBJ1-5, the V gene TRBV5-5, with a tentative D call TRBD1 (5 bases). Germline CDR1 reads SGHKS; CDR2 reads YYEKEE (reference sequence). This CDR3 spans 15 amino acids. V shed 0 bases and J shed 0 bases, with 7 bases lying between them.

The CDR3, as DNA: TGTGCCAGCAGCGCGGACGGACTAGCGGCCTCCTACGAGCAGTACTTC. Its translation is CASSADGLAASYEQYF. The chain carries TRBV5-6 and TRBJ2-7, with 10 bases fitting TRBD2. The germline V gene has CDR1 SGHDT and CDR2 YYEEEE. The CDR3 is 16 residues long. The junction had 7 bases not matched to a gene; V was cut back by 4 bases and J by 0 bases.

The chain employs TRBV28 and TRBJ1-2; D gene uncertain. Germline CDR1 is MDHEN and CDR2 is SYDVKM. V gave up 2 bases and J gave up 0 bases, with 7 bases separating them. The CDR3 is made up of 14 amino acids. CDR3 region: CASSLGSANYGYTF. Written as DNA, the CDR3 is TGTGCCAGCAGTTTAGGTAGCGCTAACTATGGCTACACCTTC.

The gene calls are TRBV4-3 and TRBJ2-3; 14 nucleotides align to TRBD2. After removal of 0 bases from V and 1 base from J, the junction contained 9 bases not matched to a gene. Germline V CDR1 and CDR2: LGHNA, YSLEER. This CDR3 region has 20 residues. The CDR3 region has the DNA TGCGCCAGCAGCCAAGATCTCGTGACTAGCGGGAGGGCCCGCACAGATACGCAGTATTTT. Encoded protein: CASSQDLVTSGRARTDTQYF.

The chain uses TRBV19 and TRBJ2-1; no reliable D call. This CDR3 contains 15 residues. CDR1 and CDR2 from the germline V gene are LNHDA and SQIVND (reference sequence). Trimming removed 2 bases from V and 4 bases from J, with 12 bases in between. The CDR3, as DNA: TGTGCCAGTAGTATAATGGGCCAGGATTACAATGAGCAGTTCTTC. This codes for CASSIMGQDYNEQFF. Looking up the rest from reference TRBV19 and TRBJ2-1 gives the full variable domain: DGGITQSPKYLFRKEGQNVTLSCEQNLNHDAMYWYRQDPGQGLRLIYYSQIVNDFQKGDIAEGYSVSREKKESFPLTVTSAQKNPTAFYLCASSIMGQDYNEQFFGPGTRLTVL.

V and J are TRBV6-5 and TRBJ1-2, with TRBD1 matching over 8 bases. Trimming cost V 2 bases and J 3 bases; bases outside gene matches: 2. CDR1 MNHEY and CDR2 SVGAGI come from the germline V gene. The CDR3 sequence is 14 residues long. This chain's CDR3 is CASSYKQGDYGYTF. CDR3 DNA sequence: TGTGCCAGCAGTTACAAACAGGGGGACTATGGCTACACCTTC.

The chain links TRBV4-2 to TRBJ2-1; tentatively, D is TRBD2 (5 bases). V lost 1 base to trimming and J lost 3 bases, with 7 bases between them. The CDR3 is made up of 14 amino acids. Germline lookup yields CDR1 LGHNA and CDR2 YNFKEQ. DNA of the CDR3: TGTGCCAGCAGCCAAGCCCGGGGCTACAATGAGCAGTTCTTC. Protein: CASSQARGYNEQFF.

The rearrangement uses TRBV7-9 and TRBJ2-3, with D maybe TRBD1 (6 bases). The CDR3 consists of 14 residues. V was shortened by 3 bases and J by 4 bases, with 11 bases between the two germline ends. Germline V gives CDR1 SEHNR, CDR2 FQNEAQ (reference sequence). DNA of the CDR3: TGTGCCAGCAGCTTTCACAGGGCCTCAGATACGCAGTATTTT. Translating it yields CASSFHRASDTQYF.

V usage is TRBV9 and J usage is TRBJ2-1, with D possibly TRBD2 on 6 matching bases. CDR3 size: 15 residues. Germline V gene data show CDR1 as SGDLS and CDR2 as YYNGEE. Trimming shortened V by 0 bases and J by 1 base, and 8 bases separated the two germline ends. CDR3 residues: CASSVAGGSYNEQFF. The CDR3 region has the DNA TGTGCCAGCAGCGTAGCTGGAGGGTCCTACAATGAGCAGTTCTTC. The full variable domain, its missing parts supplied by reference TRBV9 and TRBJ2-1, is DSGVTQTPKHLITATGQRVTLRCSPRSGDLSVYWYQQSLDQGLQFLIQYYNGEERAKGNILERFSAQQFPDLHSELNLSSLELGDSALYFCASSVAGGSYNEQFFGPGTRLTVL.

The chain uses TRBV4-2 and TRBJ2-7, with 8 bases lining up with TRBD2. J lost 4 bases, V lost 4 bases, and 9 bases had no gene match. The CDR3 runs 15 residues. CDR1 and CDR2 (germline): LGHNA, YNFKEQ. CDR3 sequence: CASSPEAGASYEQYF. The CDR3 DNA reads as TGTGCCAGCAGCCCCGAAGCGGGAGCATCTTACGAGCAGTACTTC.